Listed below are T cell receptor beta chains from one sample, sequenced in a study of HIV-infected children after antiretroviral therapy interruption. MiXCR, applied by TCRdb to the 3' RACE reads, yields one record per CDR3 protein. The table has about 15,000 distinct CDR3 sequences, under 4% seen once. The material was CD45RO+ CD8+ T cells from PBMCs, pooled from several time points, obtained from a donor given antiretroviral therapy, either interrupted or continuous. The receptor set was obtained from a pool of human donors with HIV. CDR3s include the opening cysteine and the closing phenylalanine or tryptophan. Fields, in order: J gene, clone size, V gene, D gene, CDR3 protein, CDR3 DNA. The D gene is left open where the match is weak. The size entry is marked missing in some rows and otherwise reads once, few, many or a size class.

>TRBJ2-7|many|TRBV4-2|NA
CASSQDLQAWLSHSYEQYF
TGTGCCAGCAGCCAAGATTTACAGGCGTGGCTATCCCACTCCTACGAGCAGTACTTC
>TRBJ2-2|few|TRBV11-2|NA
CASSPHGEPNTGELFF
TGTGCCAGCAGCCCACACGGGGAGCCGAACACCGGGGAGCTGTTTTTT
>TRBJ2-3|few|TRBV6-1|TRBD2
CASSDREGPDTQYF
TGTGCCAGCAGTGATCGGGAGGGCCCAGATACGCAGTATTTT
>TRBJ2-7|many|TRBV7-8|TRBD1
CASRQGGYEQYF
TGTGCCAGTAGACAGGGGGGGTACGAGCAGTACTTC
>TRBJ2-1|many|TRBV6-2/TRBV6-3|NA
CASSFRDSYNEQFF
TGTGCCAGCAGTTTCAGGGATTCCTACAATGAGCAGTTCTTC
>TRBJ2-1|NA|TRBV7-9|TRBD2
CASSSGGGPVDEQFF
TGTGCCAGCAGCTCGGGAGGTGGGCCGGTCGATGAGCAGTTCTTC
>TRBJ1-1|few|TRBV14|NA
CASSQGPGWNTEAFF
TGTGCCAGCAGCCAAGGGCCGGGATGGAACACTGAAGCTTTCTTT
>TRBJ1-2|many|TRBV4-3|TRBD1
CASSQELQGTYGYTF
TGCGCCAGCAGCCAAGAACTACAGGGGACCTATGGCTACACCTTC
>TRBJ2-1|many|TRBV4-1|NA
CASSQERGFSYNEQFF
TGCGCCAGCAGCCAAGAGCGGGGATTTTCGTACAATGAGCAGTTCTTC
>TRBJ2-1|many|TRBV20-1|TRBD1
CSATPGQGLGQFF
TGCAGTGCTACCCCAGGACAGGGTTTGGGGCAGTTCTTC
>TRBJ2-5|many|TRBV20-1|TRBD1
CSARGTADRGLQETQYF
TGCAGTGCTAGAGGTACCGCGGACAGGGGGCTCCAAGAGACCCAGTACTTC
>TRBJ1-5|medium-sized|TRBV28|TRBD1
CASSTGQYSNQPQHF
TGTGCCAGCAGTACGGGACAGTATAGCAATCAGCCCCAGCATTTT
>TRBJ2-7|many|TRBV20-1|NA
CSARIWDSYEQYF
TGCAGTGCTAGAATCTGGGACTCCTACGAGCAGTACTTC
>TRBJ2-3|many|TRBV7-9|TRBD2
CASSAGGADTQYF
TGTGCCAGCAGCGCGGGGGGCGCAGATACGCAGTATTTT
>TRBJ2-7|many|TRBV12-3/TRBV12-4|NA
CASTIGKNEQYF
TGTGCCAGCACAATCGGGAAAAACGAGCAGTACTTC
>TRBJ2-7|many|TRBV3-1|NA
CASSQGDRAYEQYF
TGTGCCAGCAGCCAAGGGGATCGGGCCTACGAGCAGTACTTC
>TRBJ1-3|many|TRBV20-1|TRBD1
CSAMTGAGNTIYF
TGCAGTGCCATGACAGGGGCTGGAAACACCATATATTTT
>TRBJ2-7|NA|TRBV25-1|NA
CASSVMDEQYF
TGTGCCAGCAGTGTCATGGACGAGCAGTACTTC
>TRBJ2-7|many|TRBV5-5|NA
CASSGKLRRPYEQYF
TGTGCCAGCAGCGGGAAACTCCGGCGCCCTTACGAGCAGTACTTC
>TRBJ2-3|many|TRBV3-1|TRBD2
CASSQDPSGLAGGPSSTDTQYF
TGTGCCAGCAGCCAAGACCCTTCCGGACTAGCGGGAGGGCCCTCTAGCACAGATACGCAGTATTTT
>TRBJ2-7|many|TRBV7-9|TRBD2
CASSPKTSGITYEQYF
TGTGCCAGCAGCCCGAAGACTAGCGGGATCACCTACGAGCAGTACTTC
>TRBJ1-1|many|TRBV9|TRBD1
CASSVGDSNTEAFF
TGTGCCAGCAGCGTAGGGGACAGCAACACTGAAGCTTTCTTT
>TRBJ2-7|NA|TRBV4-3|TRBD1
CASSQDRDRGRLKQYF
TGCGCCAGCAGCCAAGATCGGGACAGGGGGAGGTTGAAGCAGTACTTC
>TRBJ1-4|many|TRBV6-6|TRBD1
CASSSIPGQRRGHATNEKLFF
TGTGCCAGCAGTTCGATCCCGGGACAGCGGAGAGGCCATGCAACTAATGAAAAACTGTTTTTT
>TRBJ1-1|many|TRBV6-6|TRBD1
CASSTGASGSGTEAFF
TGTGCCAGCAGTACAGGGGCCTCGGGGAGTGGTACTGAAGCTTTCTTT
>TRBJ1-2|many|TRBV20-1|TRBD1
CSASQGGRAYGYTF
TGCAGTGCTAGCCAGGGGGGCAGGGCTTATGGCTACACCTTC
>TRBJ2-7|many|TRBV3-1|NA
CASSQVPGADEQYF
TGTGCCAGCAGCCAAGTTCCGGGTGCGGACGAGCAGTACTTC
>TRBJ2-1|many|TRBV10-1|NA
CASSVQEGSYNEQFF
TGCGCCAGCAGTGTCCAAGAGGGCTCCTACAATGAGCAGTTCTTC
>TRBJ2-5|many|TRBV11-2|NA
CASSLGVARQETQYF
TGTGCCAGCAGCTTAGGGGTAGCTCGCCAAGAGACCCAGTACTTC
>TRBJ2-2|many|TRBV28|NA
CASSPPQDTGELFF
TGTGCCAGCAGCCCTCCCCAGGACACCGGGGAGCTGTTTTTT
>TRBJ1-4|many|TRBV6-1|TRBD1
CASSVATGAEKLFF
TGTGCCAGCAGTGTGGCTACAGGGGCTGAAAAACTGTTTTTT
>TRBJ2-7|many|TRBV2|TRBD2
CASSHSGPRKKPYEQYF
TGTGCCAGCAGCCATAGCGGGCCACGTAAAAAGCCCTACGAGCAGTACTTC
>TRBJ2-1|NA|TRBV7-1|NA
CASRTGPEQFF
TGTGCCAGCAGGACAGGCCCTGAGCAGTTCTTC
>TRBJ2-7|many|TRBV7-3|NA
CASSLYAQGPYEQYF
TGTGCCAGCAGCTTATATGCGCAGGGACCCTACGAGCAGTACTTC
>TRBJ2-7|NA|TRBV12-3/TRBV12-4|TRBD2
CASSPRLAGVPYEQYF
TGTGCCAGCAGTCCGCGACTAGCGGGGGTTCCCTACGAGCAGTACTTC
>TRBJ2-7|many|TRBV20-1|NA
CSAYLRSGAPYEQYF
TGCAGTGCCTACCTGAGGTCGGGAGCCCCCTACGAGCAGTACTTC
>TRBJ1-3|many|TRBV2|NA
CAGSRRVSGNTIYF
TGTGCCGGGAGCCGGAGGGTCTCTGGAAACACCATATATTTT